Listed below are T cell receptor beta chains from one sample, sequenced in a study of cytomegalovirus exposure and HLA in healthy donors. The data were produced by immunoSEQ multiplex PCR, yet TCRdb's version contains in-frame clones alone and is incomplete. This table holds about 120,000 clones, approximately 94% found once. Sequencing used PBMCs. These receptors were taken from a young man in good health and CMV-seronegative. Both conserved end residues are part of each CDR3. Each record gives: J gene, V gene, D gene, clone size, CDR3 DNA, CDR3 protein. A D gene is named only where the DNA matches it firmly. Clone size is shown for a subset of rows, as once, few, many or a class of expanded clone.

>TRBJ2-1|TRBV4-2|TRBD2|once
TGTGCCAGCAGCCAAGATTTAGGGACTAGCGGTTACAATGAGCAGTTCTTC
CASSQDLGTSGYNEQFF
>TRBJ2-1|TRBV4-2|.|.
TGTGCCAGCAGCCAAGATTTGAGGGATAGCTACAATGAGCAGTTCTTC
CASSQDLRDSYNEQFF
>TRBJ2-2|TRBV9|.|.
TGTGCCAGCAGCGTAGTAGATGGGGAGCTGTTTTTT
CASSVVDGELFF
>TRBJ2-1|TRBV7-8|TRBD2|.
TGTGCCAGCAGCTTTTCTCGACTAGCGGGAGCGGTTAGTGAGCAGTTCTTC
CASSFSRLAGAVSEQFF
>TRBJ2-7|TRBV19|TRBD2|.
TGTGCCAGTAGTATAGATAGCCCCACTAGCGGGAGGCAAAACTCCTACGAGCAGTACTTC
CASSIDSPTSGRQNSYEQYF
>TRBJ1-5|TRBV18|.|.
TGTGCCAGCTCACCTGGGGGCGATCAGCCCCAGCATTTT
CASSPGGDQPQHF
>TRBJ2-1|TRBV28|.|.
TGTGCCAGCATAGGGCTCGGGGCCTACAATGAGCAGTTCTTC
CASIGLGAYNEQFF
>TRBJ2-1|TRBV30|TRBD2|.
TGTGCCTGGAGTAGCTTAGCGGGAGGGAACTACAATGAGCAGTTCTTC
CAWSSLAGGNYNEQFF
>TRBJ1-2|TRBV6-5|.|.
TGTGCCAGCAGGAGGTCAATGGGTGATGGCTACACCTTC
CASRRSMGDGYTF
>TRBJ2-7|TRBV7-2|.|.
TGTGCCAGCAGCGCCGATCGGGACACTTCGTACTTC
CASSADRDTSYF
>TRBJ1-2|TRBV7-9|.|.
TGTGCCAGCAGCCCTGCCGGTAAGGAGGGCTACACCTTC
CASSPAGKEGYTF
>TRBJ2-7|TRBV29-1|.|.
TGCAGCGTTGAATTACGAACCCCCCGGCAGGGCCACTACGAGCAGTACTTC
CSVELRTPRQGHYEQYF
>TRBJ2-2|TRBV7-2|TRBD2|.
TGTGCCAGCAACCAGGGGGGTTTAGCGGGAGGGACCGGGGAGCTGTTTTTT
CASNQGGLAGGTGELFF
>TRBJ2-2|TRBV11-3|TRBD1|.
TGTGCCAGCAGCTTAGAAGGGCGAGGGACAGCCGCGAACACCGGGGAGCTGTTTTTT
CASSLEGRGTAANTGELFF
>TRBJ2-1|TRBV6-1|.|.
TGTGCCAGCAGTGCCCAAATACAGATTGAGCAGTTCTTC
CASSAQIQIEQFF
>TRBJ2-6|TRBV9|.|.
TGTGCCAGCAGCGTAGCTAGGGGGATTCTCTCTGGGGCCAACGTCCTGACTTTC
CASSVARGILSGANVLTF
>TRBJ2-1|TRBV29-1|.|.
TGCAGCGGCCTGACTAGGGGCAATGAGCAGTTCTTC
CSGLTRGNEQFF
>TRBJ2-7|TRBV30|.|.
TGTGCCTGTGGAATAGGGACAACCTACGAGCAGTACTTC
CACGIGTTYEQYF
>TRBJ2-5|TRBV9|.|.
TGTGCCAGCAGCCCTAAGGGGTCAGAGACCCAGTACTTC
CASSPKGSETQYF
>TRBJ1-1|TRBV11-3|.|.
TGTGCCAGCAGCTTAGATCTTCCCTACTCGCTTATGAACACTGAAGCTTTCTTT
CASSLDLPYSLMNTEAFF
>TRBJ1-4|TRBV6-1|.|.
TGTGCCAGCAGTGATAGGGGTGACGGTGAAAAACTGTTTTTT
CASSDRGDGEKLFF
>TRBJ2-5|TRBV25-1|TRBD1|.
TGTGCCAGCAGTGTGTGGGCAGGGGGCCCGCAGGGCCAAGAGACCCAGTACTTC
CASSVWAGGPQGQETQYF
>TRBJ1-2|TRBV30|.|once
TGTGCCTGGAGGGGGCTCGCCGGCTACACCTTC
CAWRGLAGYTF
>TRBJ2-2|TRBV7-7|.|once
TGTGCTAGCAGCTTTAGGGAAAAGGCGGGAAACACCGGGGAGCTGTTTTTT
CASSFREKAGNTGELFF
>TRBJ2-7|TRBV5-5|TRBD2|.
TGTGCCAGCAGCTTTCGGCGGGAGGACTCCTACGAGCAGTACTTC
CASSFRREDSYEQYF
>TRBJ2-7|TRBV7-9|TRBD2|.
TGTGCCAGCTTGCGAGCGGGAGAAGGGCAGTACTTC
CASLRAGEGQYF
>TRBJ1-2|TRBV27|TRBD1|.
TGTGCCAGCAGCGACAGGGACTATGGCTACACCTTC
CASSDRDYGYTF
>TRBJ2-1|TRBV7-9|TRBD1|.
TGTGCCAGCAGCTTAGCCCCGGACAGGGGTGATGAGCAGTTCTTC
CASSLAPDRGDEQFF
>TRBJ1-2|TRBV9|.|few
TGTGCCAGCATGGCAGGGTCGGACTACACCTTC
CASMAGSDYTF